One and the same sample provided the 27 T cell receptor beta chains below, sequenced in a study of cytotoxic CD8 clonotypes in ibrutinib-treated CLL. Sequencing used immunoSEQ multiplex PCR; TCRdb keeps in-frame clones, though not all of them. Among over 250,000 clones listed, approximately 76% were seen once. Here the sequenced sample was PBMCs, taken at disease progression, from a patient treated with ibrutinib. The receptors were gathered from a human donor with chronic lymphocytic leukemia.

CDR3 region: CASSEAGRIYNEQFF. DNA for the CDR3: TGTGCCAGCAGTGAAGCGGGCCGAATATACAATGAGCAGTTCTTC. The chain is built from TRBV2 and TRBJ2-1; D uncertain. Trimming removed 0 bases from V and 4 bases from J, with 10 bases in between. This CDR3 is 15 amino acids long. The germline V gene encodes CDR1 SNHLY and CDR2 FYNNEI. Combining the CDR3 with reference TRBV2 and TRBJ2-1 gives the whole variable domain EPEVTQTPSHQVTQMGQEVILRCVPISNHLYFYWYRQILGQKVEFLVSFYNNEISEKSEIFDDQFSVERPDGSNFTLKIRSTKLEDSAMYFCASSEAGRIYNEQFFGPGTRLTVL.

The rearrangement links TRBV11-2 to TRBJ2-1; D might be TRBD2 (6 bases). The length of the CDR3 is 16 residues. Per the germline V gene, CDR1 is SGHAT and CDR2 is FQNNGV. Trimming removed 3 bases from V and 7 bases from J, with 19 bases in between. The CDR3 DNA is TGTGCCAGCAGCTTTCTCCGGGAGAGCATCGGTAATGAGCAGTTCTTC. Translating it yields CASSFLRESIGNEQFF.

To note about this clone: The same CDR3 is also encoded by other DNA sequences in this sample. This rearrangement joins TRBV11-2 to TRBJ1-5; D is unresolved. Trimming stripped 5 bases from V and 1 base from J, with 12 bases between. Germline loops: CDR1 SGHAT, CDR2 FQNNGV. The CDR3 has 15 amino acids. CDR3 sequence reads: CASSPRPGSNQPQHF. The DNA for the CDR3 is TGTGCCAGCAGCCCCCGGCCGGGGAGCAATCAGCCCCAGCATTTT.

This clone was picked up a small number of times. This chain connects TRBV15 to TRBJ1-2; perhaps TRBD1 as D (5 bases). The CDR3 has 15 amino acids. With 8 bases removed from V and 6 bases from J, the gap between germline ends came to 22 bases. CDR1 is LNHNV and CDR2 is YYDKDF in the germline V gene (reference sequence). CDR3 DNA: TGTGCCACCCACATCTTCGGGGACTTGCGGGATGGCTACACCTTC. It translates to CATHIFGDLRDGYTF.

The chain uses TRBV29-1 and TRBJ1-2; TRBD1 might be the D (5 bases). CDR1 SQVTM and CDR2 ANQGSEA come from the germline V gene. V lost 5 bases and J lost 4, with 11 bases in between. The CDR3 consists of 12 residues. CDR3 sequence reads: CSVPRDFYGYTF. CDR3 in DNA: TGCAGCGTTCCTCGGGACTTCTATGGCTACACCTTC.

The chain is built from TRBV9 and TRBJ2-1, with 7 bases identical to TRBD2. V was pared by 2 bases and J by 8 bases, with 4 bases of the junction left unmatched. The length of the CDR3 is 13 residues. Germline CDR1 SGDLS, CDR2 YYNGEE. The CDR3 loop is CASSVGGVHEQFF. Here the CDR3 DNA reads TGTGCCAGCAGCGTGGGAGGGGTGCATGAGCAGTTCTTC.

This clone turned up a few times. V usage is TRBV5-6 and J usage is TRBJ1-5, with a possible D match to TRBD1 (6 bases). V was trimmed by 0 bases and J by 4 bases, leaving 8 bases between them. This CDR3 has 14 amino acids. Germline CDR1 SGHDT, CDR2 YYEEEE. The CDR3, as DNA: TGTGCCAGCAGCTTGGTAGGGGGAAATCAGCCCCAGCATTTT. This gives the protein CASSLVGGNQPQHF.

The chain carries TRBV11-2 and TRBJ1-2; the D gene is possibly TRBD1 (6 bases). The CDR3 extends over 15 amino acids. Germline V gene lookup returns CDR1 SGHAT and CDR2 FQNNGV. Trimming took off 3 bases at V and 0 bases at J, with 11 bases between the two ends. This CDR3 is CASSFMGGPNYGYTF. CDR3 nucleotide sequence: TGTGCCAGCAGCTTTATGGGGGGCCCTAACTATGGCTACACCTTC.

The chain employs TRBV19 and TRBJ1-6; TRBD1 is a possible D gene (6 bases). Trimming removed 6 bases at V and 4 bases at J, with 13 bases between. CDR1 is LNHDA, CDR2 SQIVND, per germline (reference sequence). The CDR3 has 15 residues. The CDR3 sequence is CASRGQSLYNSPLHF. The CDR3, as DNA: TGTGCCAGTAGAGGACAGTCGCTTTATAATTCACCCCTCCACTTT.

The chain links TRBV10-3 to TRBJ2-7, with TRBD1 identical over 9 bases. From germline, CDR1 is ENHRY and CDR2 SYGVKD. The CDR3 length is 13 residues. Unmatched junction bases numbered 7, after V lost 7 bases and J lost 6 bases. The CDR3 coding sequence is TGTGCCATCAAGGGGGACAGGGTTTCCGAGCAGTACTTC. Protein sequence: CAIKGDRVSEQYF.

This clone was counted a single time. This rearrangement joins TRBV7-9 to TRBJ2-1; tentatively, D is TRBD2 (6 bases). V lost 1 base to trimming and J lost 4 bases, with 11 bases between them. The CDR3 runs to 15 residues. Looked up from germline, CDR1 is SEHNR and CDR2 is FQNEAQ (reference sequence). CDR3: CASSLGGLRYNEQFF. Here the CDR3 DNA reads TGTGCCAGCAGCTTAGGGGGACTCAGATACAATGAGCAGTTCTTC.

This CDR3 is CASEAPGQGEAFF. In DNA form, the CDR3 reads TGTGCCAGCGAAGCCCCAGGACAGGGCGAAGCTTTCTTT. The chain links TRBV9 to TRBJ1-1, with 8 bases lining up with TRBD1. Trimming took 7 bases from V and 8 from J; bases not matched to a gene: 10. The CDR3 sequence is 13 residues long. Germline CDR1 reads SGDLS; CDR2 reads YYNGEE.

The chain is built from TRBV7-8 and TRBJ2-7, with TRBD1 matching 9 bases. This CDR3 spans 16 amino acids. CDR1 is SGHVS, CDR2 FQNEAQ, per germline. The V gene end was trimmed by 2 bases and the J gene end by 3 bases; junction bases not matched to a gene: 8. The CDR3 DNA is TGTGCCAGCAGCTTACCACAGGGGGCCCCTTTCTACGAGCAGTACTTC. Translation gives CASSLPQGAPFYEQYF.

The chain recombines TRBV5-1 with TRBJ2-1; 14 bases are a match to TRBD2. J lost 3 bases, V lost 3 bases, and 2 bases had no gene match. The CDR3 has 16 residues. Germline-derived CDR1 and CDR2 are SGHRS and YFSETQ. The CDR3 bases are TGCGCCAGCAGCTGGGGGACTAGCGGGAGCTACAATGAGCAGTTCTTC. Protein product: CASSWGTSGSYNEQFF.

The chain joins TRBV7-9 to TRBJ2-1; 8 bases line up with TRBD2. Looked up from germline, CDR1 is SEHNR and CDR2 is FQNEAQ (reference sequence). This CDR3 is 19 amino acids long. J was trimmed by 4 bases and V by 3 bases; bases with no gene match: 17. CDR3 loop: CASSLSSLIASGPYNEQFF. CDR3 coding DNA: TGTGCCAGCAGCTTGTCCTCGTTAATCGCTAGCGGGCCTTACAATGAGCAGTTCTTC. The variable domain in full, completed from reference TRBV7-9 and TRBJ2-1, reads DTGVSQNPRHKITKRGQNVTFRCDPISEHNRLYWYRQTLGQGPEFLTYFQNEAQLEKSRLLSDRFSAERPKGSFSTLEIQRTEQGDSAMYLCASSLSSLIASGPYNEQFFGPGTRLTVL.

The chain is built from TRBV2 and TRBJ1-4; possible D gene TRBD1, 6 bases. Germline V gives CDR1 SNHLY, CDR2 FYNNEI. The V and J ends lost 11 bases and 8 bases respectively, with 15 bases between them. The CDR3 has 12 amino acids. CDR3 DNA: TGTGCCCAGCAGGGGACGGGCGAAAAACTGTTTTTT. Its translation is CAQQGTGEKLFF.

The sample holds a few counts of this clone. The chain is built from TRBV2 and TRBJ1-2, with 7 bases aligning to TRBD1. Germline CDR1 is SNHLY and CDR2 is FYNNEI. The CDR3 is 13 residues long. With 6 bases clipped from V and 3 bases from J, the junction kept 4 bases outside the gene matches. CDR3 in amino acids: CASSFTGDYGYTF. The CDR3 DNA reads TGTGCCAGCAGCTTTACAGGGGACTATGGCTACACCTTC.

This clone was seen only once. CDR3 residues: CASSSTGINYGYTF. CDR3 in DNA: TGTGCCAGCAGTTCAACAGGGATAAACTATGGCTACACCTTC. V gene TRBV28 combines with J gene TRBJ1-2; tentatively, D is TRBD1 (6 bases). The germline V gene encodes CDR1 MDHEN and CDR2 SYDVKM. Trimming took off 4 bases at V and 2 bases at J, with 11 bases between the two ends. The CDR3 runs to 14 residues.

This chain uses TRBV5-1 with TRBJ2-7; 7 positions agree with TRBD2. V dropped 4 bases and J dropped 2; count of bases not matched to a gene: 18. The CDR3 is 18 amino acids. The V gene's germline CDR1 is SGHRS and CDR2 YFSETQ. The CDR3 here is CASSIDSNSGFPPYEQYF. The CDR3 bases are TGCGCCAGCAGCATTGACAGCAATAGCGGGTTTCCCCCCTACGAGCAGTACTTC.

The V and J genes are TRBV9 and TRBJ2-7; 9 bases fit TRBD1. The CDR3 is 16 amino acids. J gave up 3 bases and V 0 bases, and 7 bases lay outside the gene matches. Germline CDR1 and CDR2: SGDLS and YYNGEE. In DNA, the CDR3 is TGTGCCAGCAGCGTAGATTCCGGGACAGGGATCTACGAGCAGTACTTC. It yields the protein CASSVDSGTGIYEQYF. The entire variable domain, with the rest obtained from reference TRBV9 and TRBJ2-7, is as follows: DSGVTQTPKHLITATGQRVTLRCSPRSGDLSVYWYQQSLDQGLQFLIQYYNGEERAKGNILERFSAQQFPDLHSELNLSSLELGDSALYFCASSVDSGTGIYEQYFGPGTRLTVT.

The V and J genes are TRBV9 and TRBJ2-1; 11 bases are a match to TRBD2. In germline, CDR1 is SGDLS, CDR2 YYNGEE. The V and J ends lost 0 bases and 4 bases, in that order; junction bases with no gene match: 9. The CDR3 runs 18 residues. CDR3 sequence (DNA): TGTGCCAGCAGCGTAGTAGCGGGAGGGCCAGAAGGATACAATGAGCAGTTCTTC. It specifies CASSVVAGGPEGYNEQFF.

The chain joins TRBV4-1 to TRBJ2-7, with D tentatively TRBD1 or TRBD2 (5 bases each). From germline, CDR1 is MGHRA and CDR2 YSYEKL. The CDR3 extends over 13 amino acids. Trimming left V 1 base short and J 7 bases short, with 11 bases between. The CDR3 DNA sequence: TGCGCCAGCAGCCAAGGAGGGGCGTCGGAGCAGTACTTC. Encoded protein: CASSQGGASEQYF.

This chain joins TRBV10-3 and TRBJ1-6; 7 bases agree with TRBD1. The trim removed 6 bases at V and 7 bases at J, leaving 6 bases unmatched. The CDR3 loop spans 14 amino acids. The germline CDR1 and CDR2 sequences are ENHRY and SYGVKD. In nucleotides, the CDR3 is TGTGCCATCAGAACCGGGACAGAGAATTCACCCCTCCACTTT. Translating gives CAIRTGTENSPLHF.

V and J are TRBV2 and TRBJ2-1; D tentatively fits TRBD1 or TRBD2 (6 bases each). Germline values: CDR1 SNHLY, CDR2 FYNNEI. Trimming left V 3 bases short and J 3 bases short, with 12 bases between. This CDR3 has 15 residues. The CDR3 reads CASSEGAGYYNEQFF. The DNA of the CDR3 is TGTGCCAGCAGTGAGGGGGCGGGATACTACAATGAGCAGTTCTTC.

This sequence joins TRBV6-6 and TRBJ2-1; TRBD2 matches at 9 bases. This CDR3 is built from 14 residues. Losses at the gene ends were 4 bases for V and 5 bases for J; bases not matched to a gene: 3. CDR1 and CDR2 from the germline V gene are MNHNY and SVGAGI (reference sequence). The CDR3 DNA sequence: TGTGCCAGCAGTTTGGCGGGAGGGCACAATGAGCAGTTCTTC. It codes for CASSLAGGHNEQFF.

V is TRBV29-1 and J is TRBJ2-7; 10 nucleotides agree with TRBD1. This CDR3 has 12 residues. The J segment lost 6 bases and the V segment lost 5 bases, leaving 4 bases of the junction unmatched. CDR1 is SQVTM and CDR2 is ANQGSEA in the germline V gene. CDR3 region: CSVWDRGGEQYF. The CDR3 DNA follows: TGCAGCGTTTGGGACAGGGGCGGCGAGCAGTACTTC.

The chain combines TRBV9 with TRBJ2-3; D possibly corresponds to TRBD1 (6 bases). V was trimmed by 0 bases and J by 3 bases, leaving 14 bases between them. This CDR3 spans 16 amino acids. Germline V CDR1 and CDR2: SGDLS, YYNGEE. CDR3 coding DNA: TGTGCCAGCAGCGTAGAACAGGGTGGTGGGACAGATACGCAGTATTTT. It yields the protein CASSVEQGGGTDTQYF.